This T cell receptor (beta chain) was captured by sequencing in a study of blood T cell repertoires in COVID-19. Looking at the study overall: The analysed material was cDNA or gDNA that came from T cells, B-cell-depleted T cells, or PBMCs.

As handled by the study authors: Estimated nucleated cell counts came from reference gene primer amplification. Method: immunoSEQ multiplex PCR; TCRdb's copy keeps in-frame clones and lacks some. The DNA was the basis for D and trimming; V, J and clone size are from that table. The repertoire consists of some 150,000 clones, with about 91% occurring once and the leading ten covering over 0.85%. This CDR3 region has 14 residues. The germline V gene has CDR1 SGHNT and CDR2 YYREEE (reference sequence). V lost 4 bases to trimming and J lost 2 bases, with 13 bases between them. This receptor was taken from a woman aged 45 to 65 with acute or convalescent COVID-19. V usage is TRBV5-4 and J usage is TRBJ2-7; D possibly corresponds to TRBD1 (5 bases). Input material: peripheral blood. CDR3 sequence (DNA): TGTGCCAGCAGCGCGGACAATCGACCCTACGAGCAGTACTTC. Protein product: CASSADNRPYEQYF.